This passage covers 20 T cell receptor beta chains from one sample sequenced in a study of early T cells in non-severe SARS-CoV-2 infection (dated by TCRdb to about 2021). The receptor library was made with 5' RACE. Sequenced using a NextSeq 500. In TCRdb, the public reads were trimmed at Q25 with fastp and aligned with MiXCR, with productive beta chains retained. Identical CDR3 proteins give one entry, which carries the most common genes and DNA. The table for this sample lists roughly 66,000 distinct CDR3 sequences; approximately 9.1% of them were counted only once. The top ten hold more than 2.5% of the sample. The sequencing sample was made of whole blood. These receptors all come from an adult who was a healthcare worker with PCR-confirmed SARS-CoV-2 infection or an uninfected control (not recorded which).

Ten or more counts support this clonotype. The chain recombines TRBV4-1 with TRBJ2-3; 7 bases map to TRBD2. The V and J ends lost 1 base and 0 bases, in that order; junction bases with no gene match: 13. The CDR3 is 19 amino acids. The germline V gene encodes CDR1 MGHRA and CDR2 YSYEKL. The CDR3 coding sequence is TGCGCCAGCAGCCAAGTTGATTCTAGCGGTTCTACTAGCACAGATACGCAGTATTTT. This sequence encodes CASSQVDSSGSTSTDTQYF.

This clonotype appeared a few times. The chain has TRBV9 and TRBJ2-1; perhaps TRBD2 as D (6 bases). V was pared by 7 bases and J by 4 bases, with 15 bases between. Germline V gene sequence: CDR1 SGDLS, CDR2 YYNGEE. CDR3 length equals 14 residues. The DNA for the CDR3 is TGTGCCAGCGGAAAGGCGGGAATTTACAATGAGCAGTTCTTC. Translated: CASGKAGIYNEQFF.

This clonotype was seen only a few times. The rearrangement joins TRBV20-1 to TRBJ2-7; 8 bases map to TRBD1. CDR3 length: 13 residues. Germline V gene data show CDR1 as DFQATT and CDR2 as SNEGSKA (reference sequence). V shed 3 bases, J shed 4 bases, and the junction held 5 bases outside the gene matches. CDR3 loop: CSARGQEGYEQYF. The CDR3 DNA follows: TGCAGTGCTAGGGGACAGGAAGGGTACGAGCAGTACTTC.

This clonotype turned up a few times. The chain carries TRBV6-5 and TRBJ2-1; 7 nucleotides agree with TRBD2. This CDR3 contains 16 residues. Trimming removed 6 bases from V and 5 bases from J; junction bases left unmatched: 13. Germline V gene data show CDR1 as MNHEY and CDR2 as SVGAGI. This CDR3 reads CASSPLFGRKDNEQFF. The CDR3 DNA is TGTGCCAGCAGCCCCCTATTCGGGAGGAAGGACAATGAGCAGTTCTTC.

V and J are TRBV21-1 and TRBJ2-5; TRBD2, the D gene given by the table, was not confirmed from the DNA. TRBV21-1 is termed a pseudogene. This CDR3 spans 16 amino acids. CDR3 residues: CASSKSTSEHEETQYF. In DNA, the CDR3 is TGTGCCAGCAGCAAATCTACTAGCGAACATGAAGAGACCCAGTACTTC.

There are many counts of this clonotype. The CDR3 sequence is CASSPTRRGNNSPLHF. The CDR3 DNA sequence: TGCGCCAGCAGCCCTACCCGCAGGGGTAATAATTCACCCCTCCACTTT. The J gene is TRBJ1-6, the V gene TRBV5-1; D possibly corresponds to TRBD1 (6 bases). The ends were cut back, 4 bases at V and 5 bases at J, with 16 bases in the middle. CDR1 is SGHRS and CDR2 is YFSETQ in the germline V gene. The CDR3 has 16 residues.

The chain has TRBV5-4 and TRBJ2-3, with D unresolved. Trimming took 5 bases from V and 0 from J, leaving 13 bases between them. CDR3 size: 15 residues. Germline-derived CDR1 and CDR2 are SGHNT and YYREEE (reference sequence). The CDR3 reads CASRATLPSTDTQYF. CDR3 nucleotide sequence: TGTGCCAGCAGAGCGACACTTCCTAGCACAGATACGCAGTATTTT.

At least ten counts were recorded for this clonotype. The gene calls are TRBV4-1 and TRBJ2-3; the match to TRBD2 covers 7 bases. Germline CDR1 and CDR2: MGHRA and YSYEKL. V gave up 3 bases and J gave up 2 bases; unmatched junction bases: 14. The CDR3 contains 18 residues. CDR3 sequence (DNA): TGCGCCAGCAGCCATCTTCCTGGGGCGGGAGACCCCACAGATACGCAGTATTTT. It translates to CASSHLPGAGDPTDTQYF.

This clonotype was counted between two and nine times. The V and J genes are TRBV9 and TRBJ2-5, with D maybe TRBD2 (5 bases). CDR1 SGDLS and CDR2 YYNGEE come from the germline V gene. Trimming took 4 bases from V and 2 from J, leaving 15 bases between them. CDR3 length equals 15 residues. This CDR3 reads CASSRFGNIQETQYF. Here the CDR3 DNA reads TGTGCCAGCAGCCGGTTCGGGAACATTCAAGAGACCCAGTACTTC.

This clonotype was seen a few times. The chain has TRBV6-6 and TRBJ2-7; TRBD2 aligns across 7 bases. The junction had 14 bases not matched to a gene; V was cut back by 0 bases and J by 3 bases. CDR1 and CDR2 from the germline V gene are MNHNY and SVGAGI (reference sequence). The CDR3 extends over 18 amino acids. The CDR3 nucleotides read TGTGCCAGCAGTTACTCGGGACGCGCTAGCGGCGGGAACTACGAGCAGTACTTC. It is translated as CASSYSGRASGGNYEQYF.

This clonotype was observed a handful of times. This chain links TRBV29-1 with TRBJ2-7, with D perhaps matching TRBD1 (5 bases). The CDR3 loop spans 13 amino acids. Trimming pared 4 bases from V and 1 base from J, leaving 11 bases between. CDR1 and CDR2 (germline): SQVTM, ANQGSEA. CDR3 protein: CSVAIPGSYEQYF. The CDR3 coding sequence is TGCAGCGTTGCAATTCCAGGGTCCTACGAGCAGTACTTC.

A few counts support this clonotype. This chain uses TRBV29-1 with TRBJ2-7, with D unclear. V was cut by 7 bases and J by 2 bases, with 27 bases left in between. CDR1 and CDR2 (germline): SQVTM, ANQGSEA. This CDR3 contains 17 residues. CDR3 sequence reads: CSASLSRGSSSTYEQYF. CDR3 nucleotide sequence: TGCAGCGCTTCACTTTCTCGTGGGTCCTCTTCCACCTACGAGCAGTACTTC.

The chain uses TRBV5-1 and TRBJ2-7; the D is unclear. Germline values: CDR1 SGHRS, CDR2 YFSETQ. There are 15 residues in the CDR3. V was cut by 0 bases and J by 2 bases, with 12 bases left in between. In DNA form, the CDR3 reads TGCGCCAGCAGCTTGGATGTCGGGCCCCCCTACGAGCAGTACTTC. Translating gives CASSLDVGPPYEQYF.

V and J are TRBV20-1 and TRBJ1-2; TRBD1 matches 9 bases. V lost 0 bases to trimming and J lost 1 base; unmatched junction nucleotides: 6. Germline V lookup: CDR1 DFQATT, CDR2 SNEGSKA (reference sequence). The CDR3 runs 16 residues. This CDR3 reads CSARDPGQGLNYGYTF. The CDR3 DNA sequence: TGCAGTGCTAGAGATCCGGGACAGGGCCTTAACTATGGCTACACCTTC.

In its sample, this clonotype was seen a few times. This chain uses TRBV7-2 with TRBJ2-1; 7 bases agree with TRBD1. V dropped 11 bases and J dropped 4; count of bases not matched to a gene: 5. Germline lookup yields CDR1 SGHTA and CDR2 FQGNSA. The CDR3 contains 12 residues. CDR3 coding DNA: TGTGCCCAGGGGACAGCTTACAATGAGCAGTTCTTC. Residues: CAQGTAYNEQFF.

This clonotype was counted at least ten times. The rearrangement links TRBV19 to TRBJ2-2; 8 nucleotides line up with TRBD1. Germline V gene data show CDR1 as LNHDA and CDR2 as SQIVND (reference sequence). The V and J ends lost 5 bases and 7 bases, in that order; junction bases with no gene match: 9. This CDR3 is built from 15 residues. The CDR3 region is CASSHRGQGGGELFF. DNA for the CDR3: TGTGCCAGTAGTCACCGAGGACAGGGCGGCGGGGAGCTGTTTTTT.

This clonotype was detected only a few times. The chain joins TRBV5-1 to TRBJ2-1; TRBD1 aligns across 9 bases. V was pared by 7 bases and J by 8 bases, with 10 bases of the junction left unmatched. The CDR3 runs 14 residues. The germline CDR1 and CDR2 sequences are SGHRS and YFSETQ. DNA of the CDR3: TGCGCCAGCGCGGACAGGGGAATCGGGGATGAGCAGTTCTTC. The encoded protein is CASADRGIGDEQFF.

This clonotype was counted between two and nine times. V and J are TRBV25-1 and TRBJ2-2, with TRBD1 matching 8 bases. The junction had 1 base not matched to a gene; V was cut back by 4 bases and J by 6 bases. Per the germline V gene, CDR1 is MGHDK and CDR2 is SYGVNS. The CDR3 has 13 residues. The CDR3 loop reads CASSGTGPGELFF. The CDR3 DNA reads TGTGCCAGCAGTGGGACAGGGCCCGGGGAGCTGTTTTTT.

This clonotype was seen many times. The rearrangement links TRBV25-1 to TRBJ2-5; TRBD1 agrees at 9 bases. Germline-derived CDR1 and CDR2 are MGHDK and SYGVNS. Trimming took 5 bases from V and 5 from J; bases not matched to a gene: 12. The CDR3 totals 16 residues. The CDR3 DNA is TGTGCCAGCAGTTCATCCGGGACAGGGCGTGGGGAGACCCAGTACTTC. It translates to CASSSSGTGRGETQYF.

This clonotype was counted ten times or more. This rearrangement joins TRBV6-5 to TRBJ2-2, with 10 bases matching TRBD2. V gave up 5 bases and J gave up 4 bases; unmatched junction bases: 4. The CDR3 extends over 15 amino acids. Germline V CDR1 and CDR2: MNHEY, SVGAGI. The chain's CDR3 is CASSMGLAPTGELFF. Written as DNA, the CDR3 is TGTGCCAGCAGTATGGGACTAGCGCCCACCGGGGAGCTGTTTTTT.